A selection of T cell receptor beta chains follows, all from one sample in a study of vaccination and CD4 T cells after COVID-19. TCRdb re-analysed the PCR reads in MiXCR, keeping a single row per CDR3 protein. The sample lists about 9,700 distinct CDR3 sequences, roughly 76% seen once, with around a third in the top ten. For these TCRs, the target antigens are not known. Material for sequencing was CD4+ T cells from blood, cultured in vitro. The receptors derive from a human donor who had recovered from COVID-19. Both conserved end residues are part of each CDR3. D genes are given only for firm matches. The size entry is marked missing in some rows and otherwise reads once, few, many or a size class.

TRBV27	-	TRBJ2-2	-	CASSFDGNPNTGELFF	TGTGCCAGCAGTTTTGATGGAAATCCGAACACCGGGGAGCTGTTTTTT
TRBV7-9	-	TRBJ1-2	-	CASSDRGRGDGYTF	TGTGCCAGCAGCGATCGCGGCAGGGGCGATGGCTACACCTTC
TRBV5-1	once	TRBJ2-1	TRBD2	CASSSPGTSGISYNEQFF	TGCGCCAGCAGCTCCCCCGGGACTAGCGGGATCTCCTACAATGAGCAGTTCTTC
TRBV28	-	TRBJ1-5	TRBD1	CASSRGTGRNQPQHF	TGTGCCAGCAGTCGTGGGACAGGGCGCAATCAGCCCCAGCATTTT
TRBV6-1	-	TRBJ2-3	-	CASHGVIETDTQYF	TGTGCCAGCCACGGGGTAATAGAGACAGATACGCAGTATTTT
TRBV19	-	TRBJ2-1	-	CASSIRGGNSYNEQFF	TGTGCCAGTAGTATACGCGGCGGGAATTCCTACAATGAGCAGTTCTTC
TRBV27	-	TRBJ2-5	TRBD1	CASRRQGETQYF	TGTGCCAGCAGACGACAGGGGGAGACCCAGTACTTC
TRBV7-9	-	TRBJ1-5	-	CASSSGTGGRPQHF	TGTGCCAGCAGCTCCGGGACCGGTGGACGGCCCCAGCATTTT
TRBV5-4	-	TRBJ2-6	-	CASSLGSGANVLTF	TGTGCCAGCAGCCTGGGGTCTGGGGCCAACGTCCTGACTTTC
TRBV6-1	-	TRBJ1-1	-	CASSRGQSTEAFF	TGTGCCAGCAGCCGGGGGCAGAGCACTGAAGCTTTCTTT
TRBV11-3	-	TRBJ2-5	TRBD2	CASSLRRGGISETQYF	TGTGCCAGCAGCTTGCGTCGGGGGGGGATCTCGGAGACCCAGTACTTC
TRBV6-1	-	TRBJ1-2	TRBD1	CASSASQGALYYGYTF	TGTGCCAGCAGTGCCTCCCAGGGGGCACTATACTATGGCTACACCTTC
TRBV7-8	-	TRBJ2-7	TRBD1	CASSSDRAGEQYF	TGTGCCAGCAGTTCGGACAGGGCCGGCGAGCAGTACTTC
TRBV7-3	few	TRBJ1-3	-	CASSLNGGGRGNTIYF	TGTGCCAGCAGCTTAAATGGTGGGGGCCGGGGAAACACCATATATTTT
TRBV20-1	-	TRBJ2-7	TRBD1	CSARPRQGLSREQYF	TGCAGTGCTAGACCCCGACAGGGCCTCTCTAGGGAGCAGTACTTC
TRBV19	-	TRBJ2-7	TRBD1	CASSMLRGTGTFYEQYF	TGTGCCAGTAGTATGCTTCGAGGGACAGGGACGTTCTACGAGCAGTACTTC
TRBV30	-	TRBJ2-3	-	CAWRIAGTDTQYF	TGTGCCTGGAGGATTGCAGGCACAGATACGCAGTATTTT
TRBV10-3	-	TRBJ2-7	-	CAISGSPNEQYF	TGTGCCATCAGTGGCTCGCCAAACGAGCAGTACTTC
TRBV12-3/TRBV12-4	-	TRBJ1-6	-	CASRPGLSYNSPLHF	TGTGCCAGCAGGCCAGGCCTTTCCTATAATTCACCCCTCCACTTT
TRBV6-1	-	TRBJ2-2	TRBD1	CASSPRDRGNTGELFF	TGTGCCAGCAGTCCCCGGGACAGGGGGAACACCGGGGAGCTGTTTTTT
TRBV12-3/TRBV12-4	once	TRBJ2-7	TRBD1	CASSSQGAQYEQYF	TGTGCCAGCAGTTCCCAGGGGGCTCAGTACGAGCAGTACTTC
TRBV6-1	-	TRBJ2-5	TRBD2	CASTGLVAGGQETQYF	TGTGCCAGCACAGGGCTGGTAGCGGGGGGCCAAGAGACCCAGTACTTC
TRBV7-9	-	TRBJ1-6	TRBD1	CASSRQGTDNSPLHF	TGTGCCAGCAGCAGGCAGGGGACAGATAATTCACCCCTCCACTTT
TRBV25-1	once	TRBJ1-6	-	CASSDGTSYNSPLHF	TGTGCCAGCAGTGATGGCACCTCCTATAATTCACCCCTCCACTTT
TRBV27	-	TRBJ1-1	-	CASRNTGMSQSRAFF	TGTGCCAGCAGAAATACAGGGATGTCTCAATCGCGGGCTTTCTTT
TRBV7-9	-	TRBJ1-1	TRBD1	CASSLQQGGDTEAFF	TGTGCCAGCAGCTTACAACAGGGGGGGGACACTGAAGCTTTCTTT
TRBV2	-	TRBJ2-3	TRBD1	CASRQQGDTQYF	TGTGCCAGCAGACAACAGGGGGATACGCAGTATTTT
TRBV7-2	-	TRBJ2-1	TRBD2	CASSLGGPSGAGNEQFF	TGTGCCAGCAGCTTAGGGGGCCCTAGCGGGGCGGGGAATGAGCAGTTCTTC
TRBV20-1	-	TRBJ2-1	TRBD1	CSADLGTGLNEQFF	TGCAGTGCTGACCTCGGGACAGGGTTAAATGAGCAGTTCTTC
TRBV14	-	TRBJ2-1	TRBD2	CASSPLRGGYLNEQFF	TGTGCCAGCAGCCCCCTACGCGGGGGATATCTCAATGAGCAGTTCTTC
TRBV19	-	TRBJ1-1	TRBD1	CASTSGGRGRDTEAFF	TGTGCCAGTACCTCAGGTGGCAGGGGGCGCGACACTGAAGCTTTCTTT
TRBV11-3	-	TRBJ2-1	TRBD1	CASSRDRSYNEQFF	TGTGCCAGCAGCCGGGACAGGTCCTACAATGAGCAGTTCTTC
TRBV6-1	-	TRBJ2-1	TRBD2	CASSRTSGRYEQFF	TGTGCCAGCTCCCGGACTAGCGGGAGATATGAGCAGTTCTTC
TRBV6-5	-	TRBJ1-2	-	CASSYSLDSPYGYTF	TGTGCCAGCAGTTACTCATTGGACAGCCCCTATGGCTACACCTTC
TRBV6-5	few	TRBJ2-3	-	CASSSGDTQYF	TGTGCCAGCAGTTCTGGGGATACGCAGTATTTT
TRBV12-3/TRBV12-4	-	TRBJ2-5	TRBD2	CASSATSQETQYF	TGTGCCAGCAGTGCGACTAGCCAGGAGACCCAGTACTTC
TRBV15	few	TRBJ2-2	TRBD2	CATSSPGRVYTGELFF	TGTGCCACCAGCAGCCCCGGGAGGGTATACACCGGGGAGCTGTTTTTT
TRBV20-1	-	TRBJ1-4	-	CSARDDGNRGKLFF	TGCAGTGCTAGAGACGATGGGAACCGCGGGAAACTGTTTTTT
TRBV6-2/TRBV6-3	-	TRBJ1-5	TRBD1	CASRGTGNQPQHF	TGTGCCAGCAGGGGGACAGGGAATCAGCCCCAGCATTTT
TRBV20-1	-	TRBJ2-1	-	CSARDASSYNEQFF	TGCAGTGCTAGAGATGCATCCTCCTACAATGAGCAGTTCTTC
TRBV14	-	TRBJ2-7	-	CASSPNPRGSIYEQYF	TGTGCCAGCAGCCCAAACCCCAGGGGATCTATCTACGAGCAGTACTTC
TRBV20-1	-	TRBJ2-3	-	CSARVQRQFWTDTQYF	TGCAGTGCTAGAGTTCAACGGCAGTTTTGGACAGATACGCAGTATTTT
TRBV30	-	TRBJ1-2	TRBD1	CAWSVRDRSYTF	TGTGCCTGGAGTGTACGGGACAGAAGCTACACCTTC
TRBV6-5	-	TRBJ1-1	TRBD1	CASSSITTGGIEAFF	TGTGCCAGCAGTTCTATAACGACAGGGGGCATTGAAGCTTTCTTT
TRBV27	-	TRBJ2-2	-	CASSMDRELFF	TGTGCCAGCAGTATGGACCGGGAGCTGTTTTTT
TRBV6-5	-	TRBJ1-2	TRBD1	CASSYSPWTGSPNYGYTF	TGTGCCAGCAGTTACTCCCCCTGGACAGGATCTCCTAACTATGGCTACACCTTC
TRBV27	-	TRBJ1-2	-	CASRGPSTGGYTF	TGTGCCAGCAGGGGACCCTCTACTGGTGGCTACACCTTC
TRBV10-3	-	TRBJ2-2	-	CAISGASTGELFF	TGTGCCATCAGCGGGGCAAGCACCGGGGAGCTGTTTTTT
TRBV28	-	TRBJ1-5	-	CASSSSGGNGNQPQHF	TGTGCCAGCAGTTCCTCGGGGGGAAACGGCAATCAGCCCCAGCATTTT
TRBV27	-	TRBJ2-7	TRBD1	CASKRTGSSYEQYF	TGTGCCAGCAAGCGGACAGGTTCCTCCTACGAGCAGTACTTC
TRBV12-5	-	TRBJ2-5	-	CASGLVGRTQYF	TGTGCTAGTGGTTTGGTAGGGAGGACCCAGTACTTC
TRBV24-1	-	TRBJ2-5	-	CATSDMDGGRETQYF	TGTGCCACCAGTGACATGGATGGGGGCAGGGAGACCCAGTACTTC
TRBV24-1	-	TRBJ2-3	-	CATSAGLGWDTQYF	TGTGCCACCAGTGCCGGCCTCGGCTGGGATACGCAGTATTTT
TRBV19	-	TRBJ1-5	-	CASNLLGNQPQHF	TGTGCCAGTAATCTCCTGGGCAATCAGCCCCAGCATTTT
TRBV7-2	-	TRBJ2-5	-	CASSTAARRAETQYF	TGTGCCAGCAGCACCGCGGCCAGAAGGGCAGAGACCCAGTACTTC
TRBV6-2/TRBV6-3	-	TRBJ2-1	-	CASSLRLVRYNEQFF	TGTGCCAGCAGTCTCCGACTAGTACGCTACAATGAGCAGTTCTTC
TRBV12-3/TRBV12-4	-	TRBJ1-6	-	CASRDIGTSYNSPLHF	TGTGCCAGCAGAGACATTGGAACCTCCTATAATTCACCCCTCCACTTT
TRBV19	-	TRBJ1-2	-	CASSITGEAYGYTF	TGTGCCAGTAGTATTACTGGAGAGGCCTATGGCTACACCTTC
TRBV5-1	-	TRBJ2-5	TRBD2	CASRGDYFQETQYF	TGCGCCAGCAGGGGGGACTACTTCCAAGAGACCCAGTACTTC
TRBV2	-	TRBJ2-7	-	CASSEYRGLYEQYF	TGTGCCAGCAGTGAGTACCGGGGACTCTACGAGCAGTACTTC